This entry describes one T cell receptor beta chain. Its target is not known. The data originate from a study of T cells after yellow fever vaccination. Study information: It was SMART-Seq v4 Ultra Low Input that prepared the fractions with low cell numbers.

One entry per CDR3 protein results from TCRdb running MiXCR on the 5' RACE reads. The repertoire has approximately 610,000 distinct CDR3 sequences, about 17% of them found once; the top ten carry roughly 17%. The germline V and J ends were trimmed by 5 bases and 6 bases, with 16 bases remaining between them. Germline CDR1 reads DFQATT; CDR2 reads SNEGSKA (reference sequence). There are 13 residues in the CDR3. The study, taken as a whole, reports: Booster samples showed a return of most primary-vaccination clones (around 96% CD4, approximately 88% CD8).

V gene TRBV20-1 combines with J gene TRBJ1-1; D is unclear. This TCR was recovered from a man between 18 and 29 years old who received the YFV17D yellow fever vaccine. The sample in question was PBMCs, obtained less than 6 days after the first yellow fever vaccination. Here the CDR3 DNA reads TGCAGTGCTGGCCGGGCCCACGGGCCTGAAGCTTTCTTT. It encodes CSAGRAHGPEAFF.